The subject of this entry is one T cell receptor beta chain. What it binds is not known. The protocol was immunoSEQ multiplex PCR, while the TCRdb copy is restricted to in-frame clones and leaves out a portion. The sample contains over a million clones, 98% of which appear only once. The data belong to a study of shared clonotypes between healthy human individuals. Whole-study findings and limits: In general, naive subsets displayed greater estimated richness than memory subsets did. Generation probability values for non-shared clonotypes were lower than those for clonotypes shared by all four donors.

This CDR3 is 14 amino acids long. J lost 0 bases, V lost 6 bases, and 3 bases had no gene match. The germline CDR1 and CDR2 sequences are SGDLS and YYNGEE. Sequenced material: naive CD4+ T cells sorted from blood. Subset of the sample: CD45RA+ positively selected. The chain carries TRBV9 and TRBJ1-5; 7 positions agree with TRBD1. The sequence was obtained from a man aged 25 to 45 in good health. CDR3 DNA sequence: TGTGCCAGCAACAGGGGTTATAGCAATCAGCCCCAGCATTTT. It encodes CASNRGYSNQPQHF. Filled out from reference TRBV9 and TRBJ1-5, the complete variable domain reads DSGVTQTPKHLITATGQRVTLRCSPRSGDLSVYWYQQSLDQGLQFLIQYYNGEERAKGNILERFSAQQFPDLHSELNLSSLELGDSALYFCASNRGYSNQPQHFGDGTRLSIL.